This TCR beta chain was recorded in a study of T-cell memory formation after mild COVID-19. General study results and limits: Pre-infection memory harbored some responding clones, suggesting cross-reactive memory joined. The authors did not confirm SARS-CoV-2 specificity of second-wave clones peaking day 37. Among CD4+ contracting clones, most were CM and EM, and CD8+ ones EMRA.

UMIs and sample barcodes were carried by the TCR alpha and TCR beta cDNA libraries that 5'RACE produced using constant-segment primers. Each CDR3 protein gets one entry after TCRdb re-called the 5' RACE reads with MiXCR. The sample gives 13,000 to 15,000 distinct CDR3 sequences, approximately 20% of which show up once; approximately 50% is in the top ten. This clonotype was counted ten times or more. The antigen is undetermined. The CDR3 is made up of 14 amino acids. Deletions cut 3 bases from V and 4 bases from J, with 10 bases between. The chain couples TRBV12-3 or TRBV12-4 to TRBJ1-3; D is ambiguous. The source material was PBMCs or a T cell subset sorted from them (not recorded which). The receptor's source is an adult woman who had mild COVID-19 (a few samples of this study predate the infection). Cell type and time point are not known. The CDR3 bases are TGTGCCAGCAGTTTTTCGACGCCCGGAAACACCATATATTTT. Residues: CASSFSTPGNTIYF.